This T cell receptor beta chain was identified during a study of blood T cells in healthy people across ages. The germline CDR1 and CDR2 sequences are DFQATT and SNEGSKA (reference sequence). The CDR3 is made up of 14 amino acids. PCR was performed a second time for about 7 to 11 cycles using a sample-barcoded 5' primer and a J-beta primer mix. TCRdb re-derived calls from the 5' RACE reads in MiXCR, one entry per CDR3 protein. The sample lists 600,000 to 850,000 distinct CDR3 sequences; just under 25% were seen once. Another study also made use of these data, one on T cells of mothers and their children. In that study: Samples were provided by three healthy Caucasian mothers and their six children.

The specimen sequenced was blood. The chain has TRBV20-1 and TRBJ2-1, with D possibly TRBD1 on 6 matching bases. The assigned J gene may be wrong: the sequence end matches TRBJ2-5 better. This TCR was recovered from a boy aged 5-17 years in good health. This CDR3 is CSASMGTYQETQYF. The CDR3 DNA reads TGCAGTGCTAGTATGGGGACATATCAAGAGACCCAGTACTTC.